The present T cell receptor beta chain was sequenced within a study of technical replicates of blood from a handful of donors. The CDR3 loop spans 15 amino acids. Looked up from germline, CDR1 is MNHNS and CDR2 is SASEGT. V lost 6 bases and J lost 6; bases outside the gene matches: 5. The data were produced by immunoSEQ multiplex PCR, yet TCRdb's version contains in-frame clones alone and is incomplete. Altogether 9,000 to 15,000 clones are present, approximately 94% being singletons, with the ten largest covering 6% to 9.5%. The chain joins TRBV6-1 to TRBJ2-3; 14 bases fit TRBD2. Sequenced input: PBMCs. The clonotype comes from a human donor in good health. The CDR3 coding sequence is TGTGCCAGCAGACCGGGACTAGCGGGAGAGGATACGCAGTATTTT. It translates to CASRPGLAGEDTQYF.